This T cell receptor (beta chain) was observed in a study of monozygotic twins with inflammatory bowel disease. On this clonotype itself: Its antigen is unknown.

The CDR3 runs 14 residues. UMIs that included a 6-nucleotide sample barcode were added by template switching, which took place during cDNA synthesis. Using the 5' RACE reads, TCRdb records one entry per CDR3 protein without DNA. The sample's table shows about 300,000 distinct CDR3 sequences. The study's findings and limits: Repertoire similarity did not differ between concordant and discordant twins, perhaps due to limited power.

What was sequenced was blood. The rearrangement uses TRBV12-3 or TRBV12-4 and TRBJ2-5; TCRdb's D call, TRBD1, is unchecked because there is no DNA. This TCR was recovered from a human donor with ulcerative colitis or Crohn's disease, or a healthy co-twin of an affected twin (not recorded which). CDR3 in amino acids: CASSSNREQETQYF.